Below, 17 T cell receptor beta chains from the same sample are listed, as sequenced in a study of early T cells in non-severe SARS-CoV-2 infection. Via MiXCR, TCRdb re-called the 5' RACE reads, giving one row per CDR3 protein. The sample has approximately 90,000 distinct CDR3 sequences; 9.5% to 12% are singletons. Sequences were derived from whole blood, sampled at baseline. These receptors were collected from an adult who was a healthcare worker with PCR-confirmed SARS-CoV-2 infection or an uninfected control (not recorded which).

This chain joins TRBV6-1 and TRBJ1-1; TRBD1 might be the D (5 bases). Trimming removed 3 bases from V and 10 bases from J, with 15 bases in between. CDR3 size: 13 residues. CDR1 is MNHNS and CDR2 is SASEGT in the germline V gene. The CDR3 DNA sequence: TGTGCCAGCAGTGAGAGACAGAGAGAAGGAGCTTTCTTT. As protein: CASSERQREGAFF.

This clonotype was seen many times. The genes are TRBV5-1 and TRBJ2-1, with 13 nucleotides matching TRBD2. The ends lost 0 bases at V and 10 bases at J; junction bases unmatched: 4. CDR1 and CDR2 (germline): SGHRS, YFSETQ. CDR3 length equals 15 residues. As DNA, the CDR3 is TGCGCCAGCAGCTTGGAGGGACTAGCGGGACGAGAGCAGTTCTTC. Translated, it gives CASSLEGLAGREQFF. The full variable domain, with the rest looked up from reference TRBV5-1 and TRBJ2-1, is KAGVTQTPRYLIKTRGQQVTLSCSPISGHRSVSWYQQTPGQGLQFLFEYFSETQRNKGNFPGRFSGRQFSNSRSEMNVSTLELGDSALYLCASSLEGLAGREQFFGPGTRLTVL.

This clonotype was observed at least ten times. The chain joins TRBV20-1 to TRBJ1-1; D gene uncertain. Looked up from germline, CDR1 is DFQATT and CDR2 is SNEGSKA (reference sequence). The ends were cut back, 2 bases at V and 4 bases at J, with 11 bases in the middle. This CDR3 has 13 residues. The CDR3 DNA reads TGCAGTGCTAGATCCTCCAAGGGCACTGAAGCTTTCTTT. Translating it yields CSARSSKGTEAFF.

The CDR3 loop is CASSSQGGTGGHNEQFF. CDR3 sequence (DNA): TGTGCCAGCAGCTCCCAGGGGGGGACAGGGGGCCACAATGAGCAGTTCTTC. The chain employs TRBV7-2 and TRBJ2-1; 12 bases align to TRBD1. Germline CDR1 reads SGHTA; CDR2 reads FQGNSA. The V and J ends lost 4 bases and 5 bases, in that order; junction bases with no gene match: 9. The CDR3 spans 17 residues. The entire variable domain, with the rest obtained from reference TRBV7-2 and TRBJ2-1, is as follows: GAGVSQSPSNKVTEKGKDVELRCDPISGHTALYWYRQSLGQGLEFLIYFQGNSAPDKSGLPSDRFSAERTGGSVSTLTIQRTQQEDSAVYLCASSSQGGTGGHNEQFFGPGTRLTVL.

This clonotype has only a few counts. This chain connects TRBV4-2 to TRBJ2-3; 11 bases are a match to TRBD2. The J segment lost 7 bases and the V segment lost 0 bases, leaving 6 bases of the junction unmatched. Germline values: CDR1 LGHNA, CDR2 YNFKEQ. The CDR3 loop spans 16 amino acids. In nucleotides, the CDR3 is TGTGCCAGCAGCCAAGATCGGGCTAGCGGGAGGTATACGCAGTATTTT. It specifies CASSQDRASGRYTQYF.

This clonotype was observed a few times. A read error may produce the germline difference seen at one junction end. The chain has TRBV14 and TRBJ2-1; TRBD2 matches at 10 bases. CDR3 length: 13 residues. Germline CDR1 and CDR2: SGHDN and FVKESK. The CDR3 loop is CANSLLAGNEQFF. In DNA, the CDR3 is TGTGCCAACAGCCTACTAGCGGGGAATGAGCAGTTCTTC.

This clonotype was detected many times. J is TRBJ2-4 and V is TRBV12-2; the D segment call TRBD1 is taken from the table without a DNA check. TRBV12-2 is recorded as a pseudogene. The CDR3 runs 15 residues. In DNA, the CDR3 is TGTGCAAGTGACAACAGGTGTAATGCCAAAAACATTCAGTACTTC. Encoded protein: CASDNRCNAKNIQYF.

This clonotype was observed at least ten times. V usage is TRBV29-1 and J usage is TRBJ2-1, with D maybe TRBD1 (6 bases). Trimming took 8 bases from V and 3 from J, leaving 17 bases between them. The germline V gene has CDR1 SQVTM and CDR2 ANQGSEA. The CDR3 loop spans 14 amino acids. CDR3 in DNA: TGCAGCACTCCAGACACAGGGAACTACAATGAGCAGTTCTTC. Translating it yields CSTPDTGNYNEQFF.

V usage is TRBV24-1 and J usage is TRBJ2-1; 9 bases fit TRBD2. Per germline, CDR1 KGHDR and CDR2 SFDVKD. J gave up 8 bases and V 0 bases, and 13 bases lay outside the gene matches. This CDR3 spans 18 amino acids. The DNA for the CDR3 is TGTGCCACCAGTGATTTGCCAGGTTTAGCGGGAGTACCCTATGAGCAGTTCTTC. Translating it yields CATSDLPGLAGVPYEQFF.

This clonotype was detected ten times or more. This chain uses TRBV7-9 with TRBJ2-1; 15 bases line up with TRBD2. The CDR3 has 19 amino acids. The V gene's germline CDR1 is SEHNR and CDR2 FQNEAQ (reference sequence). Losses at the gene ends were 0 bases for V and 6 bases for J; bases not matched to a gene: 9. This CDR3 reads CASSLAPGLAGGPANEQFF. DNA for the CDR3: TGTGCCAGCAGCTTAGCCCCCGGACTAGCGGGAGGGCCGGCCAATGAGCAGTTCTTC.

A few counts support this clonotype. The rearrangement joins TRBV20-1 to TRBJ2-3; TRBD2 matches at 8 bases. V gave up 5 bases and J gave up 4 bases; unmatched junction bases: 20. Germline V gives CDR1 DFQATT, CDR2 SNEGSKA (reference sequence). The CDR3 runs 18 residues. This CDR3 reads CSAALSGGGRFAPDTQYF. Here the CDR3 DNA reads TGCAGTGCTGCATTATCGGGAGGGGGGCGGTTTGCCCCAGATACGCAGTATTTT.

This clonotype was observed a few times. The chain has TRBV4-3 and TRBJ2-3; a possible D gene is TRBD2 (6 bases). Germline V gives CDR1 LGHNA, CDR2 YSLEER. The CDR3 is 15 residues long. The germline V and J ends were trimmed by 4 bases and 0 bases, with 11 bases remaining between them. The DNA for the CDR3 is TGCGCCAGCAGCCTACGGGACTCCAGCACAGATACGCAGTATTTT. The encoded protein is CASSLRDSSTDTQYF.

This clonotype was recorded a few times. The chain joins TRBV3-1 to TRBJ2-1; D is possibly TRBD1 (6 bases). In germline, CDR1 is LGHDT, CDR2 YNNKEL (reference sequence). Between the trimmed V and J ends, which lost 3 bases and 7 bases, there was a span of 10 bases. The CDR3 consists of 13 residues. The CDR3 reads CASSQSTGNEQFF. The CDR3 region has the DNA TGTGCCAGCAGCCAGAGTACAGGGAATGAGCAGTTCTTC.

The CDR3 is CSVGQPQETQYF. The CDR3 nucleotides read TGCAGCGTTGGACAGCCTCAAGAGACCCAGTACTTC. The V and J genes are TRBV29-1 and TRBJ2-5, with D perhaps matching TRBD1 (5 bases). V was pared by 4 bases and J by 2 bases, with 8 bases between. CDR1 and CDR2 from the germline V gene are SQVTM and ANQGSEA. The CDR3 extends over 12 amino acids.

This clonotype came up many times. The chain uses TRBV9 and TRBJ2-7, with TRBD2 matching over 9 bases. The germline V gene has CDR1 SGDLS and CDR2 YYNGEE. This CDR3 comprises 13 residues. V trimming: 3 bases; J trimming: 5 bases; junction bases outside the gene matches: 3. CDR3 in amino acids: CASSASGTNEQYF. CDR3 nucleotide sequence: TGTGCCAGCAGCGCTAGCGGGACGAACGAGCAGTACTTC.

The table lists this clonotype with a few counts. This chain uses TRBV10-3 with TRBJ1-3; D gene ambiguous. Germline values: CDR1 ENHRY, CDR2 SYGVKD. The V and J ends lost 10 bases and 2 bases respectively, with 12 bases between them. This CDR3 comprises 13 residues. CDR3 coding DNA: TGTGCCACAAAAGAGATTACTGGAAACACCATATATTTT. Its translation is CATKEITGNTIYF.

V usage is TRBV7-9 and J usage is TRBJ2-7; weak D call: TRBD1 (6 bases). Germline V gene sequence: CDR1 SEHNR, CDR2 FQNEAQ (reference sequence). This CDR3 comprises 15 residues. The germline V and J ends were trimmed by 5 bases and 2 bases, with 16 bases remaining between them. The DNA for the CDR3 is TGTGCCAGCAGCCCCGCCAGGGACAAAGCCTACGAGCAGTACTTC. Translated, it gives CASSPARDKAYEQYF.